Below are 2 T cell receptor beta chains sequenced from a single sample in a study of human CD4 T cells and Enterobacteriaceae (dated by TCRdb to the early 2020s). Memory CD4+ T cells, defined as all CD4+ cells other than CD45RA+CCR7+CD95- naive cells, were FACS-sorted on a FACSAria III to a purity of over 95%. Library preparation employed the immunoSEQ multiplex PCR assay. TCRdb re-hosts the immuneACCESS table, in-frame sequences only. Its copies lack some clones; in the studies checked, an unresolved V gene accounts for under half of them, and the cause for the rest is not known. This sample lists roughly 28,000 clones; about four fifths were detected once. The ten largest clones capture approximately 0.96% of the sample. Material: memory CD4+ T cells from blood. Taken with the paper, the label for cell subset or site translates to: total memory CD4 T cells sorted directly ex vivo, unstimulated. The source of these receptors is a human donor in good health.

V is TRBV28 and J is TRBJ2-1; TRBD1 aligns across 7 bases. The germline gives CDR1 MDHEN, CDR2 SYDVKM. Unmatched junction bases numbered 13, after V lost 9 bases and J lost 5 bases. This CDR3 comprises 15 residues. The CDR3 here is CASSPTGASNNEQFF. In DNA, the CDR3 is TGTGCCAGTTCGCCCACAGGGGCCTCTAACAATGAGCAGTTCTTC.

The rearrangement joins TRBV7-9 to TRBJ2-2; the D is unclear. The CDR3 has 14 residues. V lost 4 bases and J lost 7, with 13 bases in between. Looked up from germline, CDR1 is SEHNR and CDR2 is FQNEAQ (reference sequence). This CDR3 is CASSSRLQGGELFF. The CDR3 DNA follows: TGTGCCAGCAGCTCACGACTTCAAGGCGGGGAGCTGTTTTTT.